The 21 T cell receptor beta chains in this list originate from one sample, sequenced in a study of Graves' ophthalmopathy and Graves' hyperthyroidism. RNA transcripts were the template, and TCR beta CDR3 regions were amplified from them. Following a first-round RT-PCR that used HTBI primers, a second-round multiplex PCR was carried out. TCRdb redid the calling of the multiplex PCR reads with MiXCR, one entry per CDR3 protein. Of 400,000 to 500,000 distinct CDR3 sequences in the sample, roughly 21% are singletons; the top ten hold around 3%. The sample consisted of peripheral blood. All receptors derive from a woman aged 18-29 years with stable Graves' hyperthyroidism.

The sample holds many counts of this clonotype. The V call is TRBV6-2 or TRBV6-3, the J call TRBJ2-5; no clear D gene. The length of the CDR3 is 15 residues. V was shortened by 0 bases and J by 5 bases, with 13 bases between the two germline ends. Germline CDR1 and CDR2: MNHEY and SVGEGT. The CDR3 nucleotides read TGTGCCAGCAGTTACTCTCCTCAGGACGGGGAGACCCAGTACTTC. This encodes CASSYSPQDGETQYF.

This clonotype has a count of ten or more. V is TRBV12-3 or TRBV12-4 and J is TRBJ1-1; tentatively, D is TRBD1 (5 bases). The CDR3 is made up of 12 amino acids. The ends were cut back, 1 base at V and 12 bases at J, with 12 bases in the middle. As DNA, the CDR3 is TGTGCCAGCAGTTTAGGGCCAGGGATGACTTTCTTT. Its protein product is CASSLGPGMTFF.

The V and J genes are TRBV11-2 and TRBJ1-2, with TRBD1 as a possible D gene (5 bases). The V end lost 1 base, the J end lost 8 bases, and 14 bases lay between the germline ends. Germline CDR1 and CDR2: SGHAT and FQNNGV. This CDR3 contains 14 residues. The CDR3 nucleotides read TGTGCCAGCAGCTTAGTGGCAGGGATGGGAGGCTACACCTTC. Protein sequence: CASSLVAGMGGYTF.

This clonotype was observed a handful of times. The rearrangement joins TRBV4-1 to TRBJ2-5; 7 bases align to TRBD2. This CDR3 is 17 amino acids long. Germline V gives CDR1 MGHRA, CDR2 YSYEKL. The V gene end was trimmed by 0 bases and the J gene end by 3 bases; junction bases not matched to a gene: 10. CDR3 protein: CASSQDSTGGVEETQYF. The CDR3 DNA is TGCGCCAGCAGCCAAGATTCGACGGGGGGAGTGGAAGAGACCCAGTACTTC.

The table lists this clonotype with many counts. This sequence joins TRBV10-3 and TRBJ2-7, with TRBD1 as a possible D gene (5 bases). This CDR3 contains 13 residues. Germline-derived CDR1 and CDR2 are ENHRY and SYGVKD. With 8 bases removed from V and 0 bases from J, the gap between germline ends came to 11 bases. CDR3 protein: CAILGAHSYEQYF. CDR3 bases: TGTGCCATCCTAGGGGCCCACTCCTACGAGCAGTACTTC.

In this sample, this clonotype turned up many times. The junction shows a germline mismatch at one end, possibly a read error. This chain's CDR3 is CASSLVGSNQPQHF. CDR3 DNA sequence: TGTGCCAGCAGCTTAGTAGGTAGCAATCAGCCCCAGCATTTT. This chain connects TRBV12-3 or TRBV12-4 to TRBJ1-5; D call uncertain. The CDR3 extends over 14 amino acids.

There are a few counts of this clonotype. CDR3 bases: TGTGCCAGCAGCTTAGGACCAGGGCCGGACGCCGGGGAGCTGTTTTTT. Protein sequence: CASSLGPGPDAGELFF. V and J are TRBV11-2 and TRBJ2-2; D is perhaps TRBD1 (5 bases). CDR1 is SGHAT and CDR2 is FQNNGV in the germline V gene. V was trimmed by 1 base and J by 6 bases, leaving 15 bases between them. The CDR3 is 16 amino acids.

The chain combines TRBV7-8 with TRBJ2-2; D is possibly TRBD2 (6 bases). The ends were cut back, 7 bases at V and 7 bases at J, with 22 bases in the middle. The CDR3 covers 16 residues. From germline, CDR1 is SGHVS and CDR2 FQNEAQ. For the CDR3, the DNA is TGTGCCAGCACCCTTAGCGGCCAGTTAATTTACGGGGAGCTGTTTTTT. Translated, it gives CASTLSGQLIYGELFF.

At least ten counts were recorded for this clonotype. CDR3 coding DNA: TGTGCCAGCAGCCCGTTTTTGGGAGAAGAGACCCAGTACTTC. Translation: CASSPFLGEETQYF. The chain employs TRBV7-2 and TRBJ2-5, with a tentative D call TRBD2 (5 bases). The germline V gene encodes CDR1 SGHTA and CDR2 FQGNSA. Trimming left V 5 bases short and J 3 bases short, with 13 bases between. This CDR3 is built from 14 residues.

This sequence joins TRBV6-5 and TRBJ1-1; D is unclear. V gave up 0 bases and J gave up 1 base, with 12 bases separating them. CDR1 MNHEY and CDR2 SVGAGI come from the germline V gene. CDR3 length: 16 amino acids. The CDR3 nucleotides are TGTGCCAGCAGTTACTCGAGAGTAGCCGGGAACACTGAAGCTTTCTTT. This translates into CASSYSRVAGNTEAFF.

This clonotype was observed at least ten times. The gene calls are TRBV30 and TRBJ1-6; 9 positions match TRBD1. Losses at the gene ends were 3 bases for V and 9 bases for J; bases not matched to a gene: 3. CDR1 is GTSNPN and CDR2 is SVGIG in the germline V gene (reference sequence). The CDR3 is 13 amino acids. The CDR3 loop is CAWRDRGSSPLHF. In DNA form, the CDR3 reads TGTGCCTGGAGGGACAGGGGCAGTTCACCCCTCCACTTT.

In its sample, this clonotype was seen many times. V is TRBV7-6 and J is TRBJ2-5; maybe TRBD2 (6 bases). V was trimmed by 5 bases and J by 1 base, leaving 17 bases between them. The V gene's germline CDR1 is SGHVS and CDR2 FNYEAQ. The CDR3 consists of 16 residues. CDR3 in DNA: TGTGCCAGCAGCCCGTCGATCCGGGGAGGCCAAGAGACCCAGTACTTC. As protein: CASSPSIRGGQETQYF. The variable domain in full, with the rest retrieved from reference TRBV7-6 and TRBJ2-5, is GAGVSQSPRYKVTKRGQDVALRCDPISGHVSLYWYRQALGQGPEFLTYFNYEAQQDKSGLPNDRFSAERPEGSISTLTIQRTEQRDSAMYRCASSPSIRGGQETQYFGPGTRLLVL.

This clonotype was seen a handful of times. At one end the junction does not follow the germline gene, possibly because of a read error. The rearrangement joins TRBV18 to TRBJ2-4; no clear D. Germline V gene sequence: CDR1 KGHSH, CDR2 LQKENI. The CDR3 length is 15 residues. CDR3 nucleotide sequence: TGTGCCAGCTCACTCCCGCTCACGGAGAAAAACATTAAGTACTTC. The encoded protein is CASSLPLTEKNIKYF.

V gene TRBV4-2 combines with J gene TRBJ1-5; D possibly corresponds to TRBD1 (6 bases). V was pared by 0 bases and J by 5 bases, with 11 bases between. Germline-derived CDR1 and CDR2 are LGHNA and YNFKEQ. This CDR3 has 15 amino acids. CDR3 bases: TGTGCCAGCAGCCAAGAGGACAGTCGGGATCAGCCCCAGCATTTT. Its translation is CASSQEDSRDQPQHF.

The V call is TRBV12-3 or TRBV12-4, the J call TRBJ1-2, with TRBD1 identical over 8 bases. V was pared by 6 bases and J by 4 bases, with 13 bases of the junction left unmatched. CDR3 size: 16 residues. CDR3 protein: CASSGVGQGLVYGYTF. As DNA, the CDR3 is TGTGCCAGCAGCGGGGTTGGACAGGGCCTGGTCTATGGCTACACCTTC.

This clonotype was observed at least ten times. V gene TRBV20-1 combines with J gene TRBJ1-2; D is undetermined. The CDR3 spans 8 residues. Per germline, CDR1 DFQATT and CDR2 SNEGSKA (reference sequence). CDR3 region: CRGRGYTF. The CDR3 coding sequence is TGCAGAGGACGTGGCTACACCTTC.

This chain links TRBV24-1 with TRBJ2-2; TRBD1 or TRBD2 may be the D gene (6 bases each). Looked up from germline, CDR1 is KGHDR and CDR2 is SFDVKD. V gave up 6 bases and J gave up 9 bases, with 16 bases separating them. The CDR3 loop spans 14 amino acids. The CDR3 region is CATSSRQGRRELFF. The CDR3 region has the DNA TGTGCCACCAGTTCACGGCAGGGGAGGAGGGAGCTGTTTTTT.

This clonotype was counted many times. The J gene is TRBJ2-6, the V gene TRBV6-1, with 10 bases lining up with TRBD1. The CDR3 covers 16 residues. Germline lookup yields CDR1 MNHNS and CDR2 SASEGT. V lost 7 bases and J lost 1; bases outside the gene matches: 4. This CDR3 is CASKGQGRSGANVLTF. Here the CDR3 DNA reads TGTGCCAGCAAGGGACAGGGGAGGTCTGGGGCCAACGTCCTGACTTTC.

The V and J genes are TRBV9 and TRBJ1-1; D uncertain. The CDR3 has 13 amino acids. V shed 5 bases and J shed 7 bases, with 15 bases lying between them. CDR1 and CDR2 (germline): SGDLS, YYNGEE. The CDR3 DNA follows: TGTGCCAGCAGTTATATTAGGACGGGTGAAGCTTTCTTT. It encodes CASSYIRTGEAFF.

This chain links TRBV10-3 with TRBJ1-5; D unresolved. Trimming took off 0 bases at V and 3 bases at J, with 6 bases between the two ends. CDR3 length: 14 residues. Per the germline V gene, CDR1 is ENHRY and CDR2 is SYGVKD. The DNA for the CDR3 is TGTGCCATCAGTGAGTCGCGCGACAATCAGCCCCAGCATTTT. Translating gives CAISESRDNQPQHF.

This clonotype was detected a few times. This chain uses TRBV18 with TRBJ2-2; D is unclear. This CDR3 contains 16 residues. Germline-derived CDR1 and CDR2 are KGHSH and LQKENI. The V end was cut by 8 bases, the J end by 4 bases, with 20 bases between. In DNA form, the CDR3 reads TGTGCCAGCGCCACTTTAAGTGGTCTAGTCACCGGGGAGCTGTTTTTT. The encoded protein is CASATLSGLVTGELFF.